What follows describes a single T cell receptor (beta chain). The sample comes from a study of T cells in Graves' hyperthyroidism and ophthalmopathy. Uncontrolled infection, other autoimmune disease, pregnancy or lactation led to exclusion. Authors of the study amplified TCR beta CDR3 regions from RNA transcripts. First-round RT-PCR targeting the TCR CDR3 was performed with the HTBI primer set. TCRdb re-derived calls from the multiplex PCR reads in MiXCR, one entry per CDR3 protein. The data show under 350,000 distinct CDR3 sequences, roughly a fifth seen once. Germline CDR1 MNHEY, CDR2 SVGAGI. CDR3 length: 16 residues. V was trimmed by 0 bases and J by 0 bases, leaving 9 bases between them.

This TCR came from a woman in her forties or fifties with Graves' hyperthyroidism. Sequenced input: blood. The chain couples TRBV6-5 to TRBJ1-3; D remains ambiguous. The CDR3 nucleotides read TGTGCCAGCAGTTACTCGATTCCAGCCTCTGGAAACACCATATATTTT. Amino acid sequence: CASSYSIPASGNTIYF.